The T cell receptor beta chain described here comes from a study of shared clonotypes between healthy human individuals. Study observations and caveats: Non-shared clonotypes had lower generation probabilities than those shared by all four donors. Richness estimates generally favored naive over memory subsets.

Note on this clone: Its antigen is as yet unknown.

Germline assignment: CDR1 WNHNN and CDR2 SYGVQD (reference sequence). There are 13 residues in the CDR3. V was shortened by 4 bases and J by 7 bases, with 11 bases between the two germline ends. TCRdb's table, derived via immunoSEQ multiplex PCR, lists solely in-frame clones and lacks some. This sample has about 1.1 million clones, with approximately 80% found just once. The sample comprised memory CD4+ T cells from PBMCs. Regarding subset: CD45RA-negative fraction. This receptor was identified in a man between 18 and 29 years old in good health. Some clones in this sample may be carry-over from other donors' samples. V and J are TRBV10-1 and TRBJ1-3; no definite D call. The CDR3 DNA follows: TGCGCCAGCAGTGCAGGACCGGGGAACACCATATATTTT. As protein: CASSAGPGNTIYF.